Below, 20 T cell receptor beta chains from the same sample are listed, as sequenced in a study of T-cell reconstitution after alpha-beta-depleted transplantation in children. During its preparation, the TCRbeta library received unique molecular identifiers. One entry per CDR3 protein, called by TCRdb with MiXCR from the PCR reads. This sample has around 190,000 distinct CDR3 sequences, with under 8.5% found just once. The source material was PBMCs, sampled before TCRalphabeta/CD19-depleted stem cell transplant. The source is a boy aged 2 to 10 with acute lymphoblastic leukemia, due to receive a stem cell transplant.

To note about this clonotype: This clone may be a read error of a much larger clone one base away. This chain joins TRBV4-2 and TRBJ2-5, with a possible D match to TRBD1 (6 bases). The CDR3 is made up of 14 amino acids. Trimming shortened V by 4 bases and J by 3 bases, and 12 bases separated the two germline ends. CDR1 is LGHNA, CDR2 YNFKEQ, per germline. CDR3 in amino acids: CASSLEGDKETQYF. The CDR3 coding sequence is TGTGCCAGCAGCCTAGAGGGGGATAAAGAGACCCAGTACTTC.

In its sample, this clonotype was seen many times. This chain links TRBV28 with TRBJ2-7; D gene ambiguous. V dropped 7 bases and J dropped 7 bases, with 20 bases sitting between them. This CDR3 contains 14 residues. Germline lookup yields CDR1 MDHEN and CDR2 SYDVKM. The CDR3 region has the DNA TGTGCCAGCACCCTACCAGGAGAGGCAAGGGAGCAGTACTTC. It yields the protein CASTLPGEAREQYF.

This clonotype was observed at least ten times. The gene calls are TRBV7-6 and TRBJ2-2; 10 bases agree with TRBD1. Losses at the gene ends were 6 bases for V and 2 bases for J; bases not matched to a gene: 9. The CDR3 runs 17 residues. Germline CDR1 reads SGHVS; CDR2 reads FNYEAQ. The CDR3 spells CASRLKGTGANTGELFF. The CDR3 nucleotides are TGTGCCAGCAGATTAAAAGGGACAGGGGCTAACACCGGGGAGCTGTTTTTT. Supplemented by reference TRBV7-6 and TRBJ2-2, the full variable domain reads GAGVSQSPRYKVTKRGQDVALRCDPISGHVSLYWYRQALGQGPEFLTYFNYEAQQDKSGLPNDRFSAERPEGSISTLTIQRTEQRDSAMYRCASRLKGTGANTGELFFGEGSRLTVL.

This clonotype has a count of ten or more. The chain links TRBV6-5 to TRBJ2-3, with D unclear. The V and J ends lost 6 bases and 2 bases respectively, with 12 bases between them. Germline V lookup: CDR1 MNHEY, CDR2 SVGAGI. This CDR3 comprises 14 residues. The CDR3 sequence: CASSFKFSTDTQYF. Here the CDR3 DNA reads TGTGCCAGCAGCTTCAAGTTTTCCACAGATACGCAGTATTTT.

The chain combines TRBV10-3 with TRBJ1-4; TRBD1 agrees at 8 bases. After removal of 2 bases from V and 7 bases from J, the junction contained 0 bases not matched to a gene. The germline gives CDR1 ENHRY, CDR2 SYGVKD. The CDR3 sequence is 13 residues long. The CDR3 here is CAISEDRGEKLFF. The CDR3 region has the DNA TGTGCCATCAGTGAGGACAGGGGTGAAAAACTGTTTTTT.

This clonotype was observed at least ten times. The chain couples TRBV6-5 to TRBJ2-2, with TRBD2 identical over 8 bases. Trimming removed 2 bases from V and 7 bases from J; junction bases left unmatched: 3. The CDR3 loop spans 14 amino acids. Germline loops: CDR1 MNHEY, CDR2 SVGAGI. The CDR3 protein is CASSYGTRVGELFF. For the CDR3, the DNA is TGTGCCAGCAGTTACGGGACTAGGGTCGGGGAGCTGTTTTTT.

The V and J genes are TRBV18 and TRBJ1-1; TRBD1 is a possible D gene (5 bases). CDR3 length: 15 residues. Between the trimmed V and J ends, which lost 2 bases and 0 bases, there was a span of 10 bases. Germline V lookup: CDR1 KGHSH, CDR2 LQKENI. The CDR3 DNA follows: TGTGCCAGCTCACCAGCGGGGGGATTGAACACTGAAGCTTTCTTT. Protein product: CASSPAGGLNTEAFF. Full variable domain (remainder filled in from reference TRBV18 and TRBJ1-1): NAGVMQNPRHLVRRRGQEARLRCSPMKGHSHVYWYRQLPEEGLKFMVYLQKENIIDESGMPKERFSAEFPKEGPSILRIQQVVRGDSAAYFCASSPAGGLNTEAFFGQGTRLTVV.

In its sample, this clonotype was seen many times. The gene calls are TRBV12-3 or TRBV12-4 and TRBJ1-4; 7 nucleotides line up with TRBD1. The CDR3 is 14 amino acids. V trimming: 4 bases; J trimming: 7 bases; junction bases outside the gene matches: 6. The DNA for the CDR3 is TGTGCCAGCAGTTCCGGGACAGCTATTGAAAAACTGTTTTTT. This encodes CASSSGTAIEKLFF.

Many counts were recorded for this clonotype. The V and J genes are TRBV5-1 and TRBJ2-1, with D possibly called TRBD1 or TRBD2 (6 bases each). The CDR3 is 15 residues long. Germline CDR1 is SGHRS and CDR2 is YFSETQ. Trimming stripped 4 bases from V and 5 bases from J, with 16 bases between. Here the CDR3 reads CASSRGGPRDNEQFF. CDR3 nucleotide sequence: TGCGCCAGCAGCCGAGGGGGGCCCAGGGACAATGAGCAGTTCTTC.

At least ten counts were recorded for this clonotype. The gene calls are TRBV7-9 and TRBJ2-7; 9 bases match TRBD1. This CDR3 contains 15 residues. Germline lookup yields CDR1 SEHNR and CDR2 FQNEAQ (reference sequence). V dropped 1 base and J dropped 2; count of bases not matched to a gene: 3. The CDR3 protein is CASSLEGQGAYEQYF. The CDR3 DNA reads as TGTGCCAGCAGCTTAGAGGGACAGGGCGCCTACGAGCAGTACTTC.

A few counts support this clonotype. The genes are TRBV27 and TRBJ1-2; TRBD1 matches 7 bases. The CDR3 has 15 residues. V shed 4 bases, J shed 3 bases, and the junction held 8 bases outside the gene matches. CDR1 and CDR2 from the germline V gene are MNHEY and SMNVEV (reference sequence). The CDR3 sequence is CASSSTSGGDYGYTF. CDR3 bases: TGTGCCAGCAGTTCAACTTCAGGGGGAGACTATGGCTACACCTTC.

For this clonotype: At one end the junction does not follow the germline gene, possibly because of a read error. The gene calls are TRBV7-8 and TRBJ1-5; D unclear. The CDR3 consists of 14 residues. CDR1 and CDR2 from the germline V gene are SGHVS and FQNEAQ. CDR3 protein: CASRLDTPNQPQHF. The CDR3 DNA reads TGTGCCAGCAGATTAGACACACCCAATCAGCCCCAGCATTTT.

This clonotype was detected many times. The chain uses TRBV10-3 and TRBJ2-5; the match to TRBD1 covers 7 bases. This CDR3 comprises 13 residues. Germline values: CDR1 ENHRY, CDR2 SYGVKD. Germline trimming cut 2 bases from V and 3 bases from J; bases unmatched to any gene: 0. The CDR3 reads CAISEQGEETQYF. Here the CDR3 DNA reads TGTGCCATCAGTGAGCAGGGGGAAGAGACCCAGTACTTC.

Many counts were recorded for this clonotype. V gene TRBV9 combines with J gene TRBJ2-1; D gene unclear. V was clipped by 5 bases and J by 6 bases, with 6 bases between them. Per the germline V gene, CDR1 is SGDLS and CDR2 is YYNGEE. The CDR3 sequence is 11 residues long. Here the CDR3 DNA reads TGTGCCAGCAGGACGACCAATGAGCAGTTCTTC. Residues: CASRTTNEQFF.

V usage is TRBV27 and J usage is TRBJ2-1; 12 nucleotides align to TRBD2. The CDR3 runs 16 residues. The V gene's germline CDR1 is MNHEY and CDR2 SMNVEV (reference sequence). J lost 10 bases, V lost 2 bases, and 9 bases had no gene match. The CDR3 sequence: CASSLPLAGGPREQFF. CDR3 nucleotide sequence: TGTGCCAGCAGTTTACCCCTAGCGGGGGGGCCCCGGGAGCAGTTCTTC.

The chain is built from TRBV20-1 and TRBJ2-3, with TRBD1 as a possible D gene (5 bases). The CDR3 contains 14 residues. Germline V CDR1 and CDR2: DFQATT, SNEGSKA (reference sequence). V gave up 5 bases and J gave up 0 bases, with 12 bases separating them. The CDR3 nucleotides are TGCAGTGCTTCCCGTTGGGGCAGCACAGATACGCAGTATTTT. It translates to CSASRWGSTDTQYF.

This clonotype was detected only a few times. This chain joins TRBV7-6 and TRBJ2-5; tentatively, D is TRBD1 (6 bases). CDR1 SGHVS and CDR2 FNYEAQ come from the germline V gene. This CDR3 comprises 14 residues. Trimming took off 2 bases at V and 1 base at J, with 8 bases between the two ends. In DNA, the CDR3 is TGTGCCAGCAGCTTACAGGGGCTCCAAGAGACCCAGTACTTC. Translating gives CASSLQGLQETQYF.

This clonotype was seen at least ten times. The chain joins TRBV7-4 to TRBJ2-1, with D possibly matching TRBD1 (5 bases). CDR1 is SGHVT and CDR2 is SQSDAQ in the germline V gene. V lost 5 bases and J 2 bases, leaving 19 bases between the germline ends. The CDR3 spans 17 residues. CDR3 loop: CASSPPIQGWTYNEQFF. In DNA, the CDR3 is TGTGCCAGCAGCCCCCCGATCCAGGGATGGACCTACAATGAGCAGTTCTTC.

This clonotype was seen many times. The rearrangement joins TRBV2 to TRBJ2-7, with a weak D call TRBD1 (6 bases). Trimming took off 0 bases at V and 0 bases at J, with 15 bases between the two ends. Germline lookup yields CDR1 SNHLY and CDR2 FYNNEI. The CDR3 is made up of 17 amino acids. The CDR3 protein is CASSEAPNREPSYEQYF. The CDR3 DNA reads as TGTGCCAGCAGTGAAGCCCCTAACAGGGAACCCTCCTACGAGCAGTACTTC.

This clonotype was recorded a few times. The gene calls are TRBV20-1 and TRBJ2-1; no reliable D call. Germline-derived CDR1 and CDR2 are DFQATT and SNEGSKA (reference sequence). The CDR3 loop spans 13 amino acids. The CDR3 loop is CRVGTRGKNEQFF. Here the CDR3 DNA reads TGCAGAGTAGGCACGCGAGGAAAAAATGAGCAGTTCTTC.